These 9 T cell receptor beta chains were all obtained from the same sample, sequenced in a study of T-cell memory formation after mild COVID-19. TCRdb ran MiXCR on the 5' RACE reads and lists one entry per CDR3 protein. The repertoire holds under 110,000 distinct CDR3 sequences, with around 12% as singletons. Sequencing was carried out using PBMCs or a T cell subset sorted from them (not recorded which). The receptors here all came from an adult woman who had mild COVID-19 (a few samples of this study predate the infection). Cell type and time point are not known.

The sample holds a few counts of this clonotype. The rearrangement uses TRBV3-1 and TRBJ2-7; D remains unclear. Per germline, CDR1 LGHDT and CDR2 YNNKEL (reference sequence). This CDR3 spans 14 amino acids. The ends were cut back, 0 bases at V and 2 bases at J, with 8 bases in the middle. This chain's CDR3 is CASSQDPVAYEQYF. CDR3 nucleotides: TGTGCCAGCAGCCAAGATCCTGTAGCCTACGAGCAGTACTTC.

This clonotype appeared a few times. J is TRBJ2-3 and V is TRBV7-6; 9 bases agree with TRBD2. V shed 5 bases, J shed 2 bases, and the junction held 8 bases outside the gene matches. From germline, CDR1 is SGHVS and CDR2 FNYEAQ. There are 16 residues in the CDR3. In nucleotides, the CDR3 is TGTGCCAGCAGCATTTTAGCGGGGGCCAACACAGATACGCAGTATTTT. Amino acid sequence: CASSILAGANTDTQYF.

The chain uses TRBV7-6 and TRBJ1-1; no reliable D call. This CDR3 is built from 16 residues. V lost 5 bases, J lost 0 bases, and 16 bases lay in between. CDR1 is SGHVS and CDR2 is FNYEAQ in the germline V gene. Here the CDR3 reads CASSLGAEFLNTEAFF. The CDR3, as DNA: TGTGCCAGCAGCCTGGGCGCCGAATTTTTGAACACTGAAGCTTTCTTT.

This clonotype was seen only a few times. The rearrangement links TRBV7-9 to TRBJ2-2; maybe TRBD1 (6 bases). Germline V gives CDR1 SEHNR, CDR2 FQNEAQ (reference sequence). The CDR3 is made up of 18 amino acids. V gave up 5 bases and J gave up 0 bases, with 19 bases separating them. CDR3: CASSPPTTEGANTGELFF. In DNA, the CDR3 is TGTGCCAGCAGCCCCCCCACGACCGAGGGGGCGAACACCGGGGAGCTGTTTTTT.

The chain couples TRBV6-5 to TRBJ2-1, with TRBD2 as a possible D gene (7 bases). This CDR3 is built from 17 residues. Trimming removed 0 bases from V and 4 bases from J, with 16 bases in between. Per the germline V gene, CDR1 is MNHEY and CDR2 is SVGAGI. The CDR3 loop reads CASSYSGGGSAYNEQFF. The DNA of the CDR3 is TGTGCCAGCAGTTACTCGGGGGGCGGGAGCGCGTACAATGAGCAGTTCTTC.

This clonotype was seen repeatedly, ten times or more. The CDR3 is CASSGSGTSGPRGYEQYF. The CDR3 nucleotides are TGTGCCAGCAGTGGCTCCGGGACTAGCGGGCCCCGGGGGTACGAGCAGTACTTC. The genes are TRBV6-5 and TRBJ2-7; TRBD2 aligns across 12 bases. The J segment lost 4 bases and the V segment lost 5 bases, leaving 15 bases of the junction unmatched. In germline, CDR1 is MNHEY, CDR2 SVGAGI. This CDR3 spans 18 amino acids.

The chain employs TRBV20-1 and TRBJ2-7; no reliable D call. The V gene's germline CDR1 is DFQATT and CDR2 SNEGSKA (reference sequence). CDR3 length equals 15 residues. Deletions cut 1 base from V and 0 bases from J, with 13 bases between. CDR3 sequence reads: CSARGAEHLSYEQYF. For the CDR3, the DNA is TGCAGTGCTAGAGGGGCTGAACACCTCTCCTACGAGCAGTACTTC.

The V gene is TRBV9, the J gene TRBJ2-1; unclear D gene. V lost 2 bases, J lost 2 bases, and 5 bases lay in between. CDR3 size: 13 residues. Germline assignment: CDR1 SGDLS and CDR2 YYNGEE. The CDR3 nucleotides read TGTGCCAGCAGCGTTGGAACCTACAATGAGCAGTTCTTC. The encoded protein is CASSVGTYNEQFF.

In this sample, this clonotype turned up a few times. An end of the junction does not agree with germline; a read error may underlie this. The genes are TRBV20-1 and TRBJ2-7; D call uncertain. This CDR3 spans 14 amino acids. In germline, CDR1 is DFQATT, CDR2 SNEGSKA (reference sequence). The CDR3 region has the DNA TGCAGTGCCAGAGCCCCCCTAGAGATCTACGAGCAGTACTTC. As protein: CSARAPLEIYEQYF.